The 8 T cell receptor beta chains reported below all come from one sample, sequenced in a study of T cells in women clearing cervical HPV infection. Libraries were prepared by immunoSEQ multiplex PCR; TCRdb keeps only in-frame clonotypes and omits some of them. This sample contains about 31,000 clones. The sequenced material came from blood buffy coat. These receptors were obtained from a woman aged 18-70 years with a cervical HPV16 infection that either progressed to CIN3+ or cleared (not recorded which).

Regarding this clone: Read coverage stops 3 residues before the CDR3 terminus; the germline J gene supplies the remainder. The rearrangement joins TRBV20-1 to TRBJ1-6, with D possibly matching TRBD1 (5 bases). The V and J ends lost 6 bases and 7 bases respectively, with 13 bases between them. The CDR3 totals 13 residues. Germline V gene sequence: CDR1 DFQATT, CDR2 SNEGSKA (reference sequence). CDR3 bases read: TGCAGTGCGAGAACCTCAGGGAATTCACCC. Protein: CSARTSGNSP. In full, the CDR3 is CSARTSGNSPLHF.

On this clone itself: The CDR3 end lies 3 residues beyond the end of the read and is filled in from the germline J gene. V gene TRBV7-9 combines with J gene TRBJ1-1; D ambiguous. V lost 3 bases, J lost 1 base, and 6 bases lay in between. The germline V gene encodes CDR1 SEHNR and CDR2 FQNEAQ (reference sequence). This CDR3 spans 13 amino acids. CDR3: CASSFGGNTEAFF. Partial CDR3 DNA: TGTGCCAGCAGCTTCGGCGGGAACACTGAA.

As for this clone: The CDR3 end falls 3 residues outside the read, so it is completed with the germline J gene. This chain connects TRBV5-4 to TRBJ2-7; D not resolved. This CDR3 is 15 amino acids long. V shed 1 base and J shed 0 bases, with 11 bases lying between them. CDR1 and CDR2 from the germline V gene are SGHNT and YYREEE (reference sequence). The sequenced part of the CDR3 DNA is TGTGCCAGCAGCTTGAATCGTGCGGACTCCTACGAG. It translates to CASSLNRADSYE. The entire CDR3 reads CASSLNRADSYEQYF.

A remark on this clone: Coverage ceases 3 residues before the CDR3 finishes, and the germline J gene fills in the end. This rearrangement joins TRBV20-1 to TRBJ1-2; possible D gene TRBD1, 6 bases. CDR1 and CDR2 from the germline V gene are DFQATT and SNEGSKA (reference sequence). This CDR3 spans 13 amino acids. The CDR3 DNA, read in part, is TGCAGTGCTTTAGACAGGTCGGATTACGGC. Protein: CSALDRSDYG. The whole CDR3 sequence is CSALDRSDYGYTF.

About this clone: The CDR3 end lies 3 residues beyond the end of the read and is filled in from the germline J gene. This specimen includes other DNA sequences encoding the same CDR3. The gene calls are TRBV18 and TRBJ2-5, with TRBD2 matching 11 bases. This CDR3 is 16 amino acids long. V gave up 0 bases and J gave up 7 bases; unmatched junction bases: 7. The germline V gene has CDR1 KGHSH and CDR2 LQKENI. The CDR3 sequence: CASSPPGTSGRSTQYF. The covered CDR3 bases are TGTGCCAGCTCACCACCCGGGACTAGCGGCCGGTCGACC.

About this clone itself: The DNA ends 3 residues before the CDR3 does, and the rest of the CDR3 is filled in from the germline J gene. This chain links TRBV5-1 with TRBJ1-2; 8 bases map to TRBD1. CDR1 and CDR2 from the germline V gene are SGHRS and YFSETQ. The CDR3 runs 14 residues. J was trimmed by 7 bases and V by 5 bases; bases with no gene match: 10. CDR3 bases read: TGCGCCAGCAGTGTGGCGGGACAGGTCCCTGGC. This gives the protein CASSVAGQVPG. The entire CDR3 sequence reads CASSVAGQVPGYTF.

Considering frequency, this clone is medium-sized. Other DNA sequences of this sample code for an identical CDR3. The CDR3 spells CASSPRHLETQYF. The covered CDR3 bases are TGTGCCAGCTCACCACGACATCTAGAGACC. The chain combines TRBV18 with TRBJ2-5; no reliable D call. The read ends 3 residues early relative to the CDR3; the germline J gene fills the gap. Trimming pared 1 base from V and 4 bases from J, leaving 7 bases between. Germline-derived CDR1 and CDR2 are KGHSH and LQKENI. The CDR3 totals 13 residues.

To note about this clone: Other DNA sequences in this specimen translate into the identical CDR3. The sequenced CDR3 bases are TGCAGTGCGCACAGGGTTAATGAG. Translating it yields CSAHRVNE. The CDR3 reads in full as CSAHRVNEQFF. The chain links TRBV20-1 to TRBJ2-1; a possible D gene is TRBD1 (6 bases). The CDR3 end falls 3 residues outside the read, so it is completed with the germline J gene. With 6 bases removed from V and 7 bases from J, the gap between germline ends came to 10 bases. This CDR3 spans 11 amino acids. Germline V gene lookup returns CDR1 DFQATT and CDR2 SNEGSKA (reference sequence).